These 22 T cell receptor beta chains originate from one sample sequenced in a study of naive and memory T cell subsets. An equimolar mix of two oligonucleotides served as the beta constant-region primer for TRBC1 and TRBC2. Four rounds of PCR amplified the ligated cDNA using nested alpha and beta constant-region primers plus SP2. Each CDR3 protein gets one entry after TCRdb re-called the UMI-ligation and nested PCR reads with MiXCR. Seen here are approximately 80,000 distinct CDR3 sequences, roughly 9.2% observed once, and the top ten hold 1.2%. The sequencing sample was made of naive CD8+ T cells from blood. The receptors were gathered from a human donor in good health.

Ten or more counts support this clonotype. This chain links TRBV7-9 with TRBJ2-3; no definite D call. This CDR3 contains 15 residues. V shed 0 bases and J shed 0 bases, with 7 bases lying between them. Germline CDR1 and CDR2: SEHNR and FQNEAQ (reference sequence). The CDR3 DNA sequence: TGTGCCAGCAGCTTAGCATCAGCGAGCACAGATACGCAGTATTTT. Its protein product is CASSLASASTDTQYF. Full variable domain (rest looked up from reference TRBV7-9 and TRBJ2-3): DTGVSQNPRHKITKRGQNVTFRCDPISEHNRLYWYRQTLGQGPEFLTYFQNEAQLEKSRLLSDRFSAERPKGSFSTLEIQRTEQGDSAMYLCASSLASASTDTQYFGPGTRLTVL.

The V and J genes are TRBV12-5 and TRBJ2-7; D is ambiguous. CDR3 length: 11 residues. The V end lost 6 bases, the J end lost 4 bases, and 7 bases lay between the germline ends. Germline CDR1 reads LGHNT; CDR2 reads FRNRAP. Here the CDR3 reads CASGPLYEQYF. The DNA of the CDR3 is TGTGCTAGTGGCCCCCTTTACGAGCAGTACTTC.

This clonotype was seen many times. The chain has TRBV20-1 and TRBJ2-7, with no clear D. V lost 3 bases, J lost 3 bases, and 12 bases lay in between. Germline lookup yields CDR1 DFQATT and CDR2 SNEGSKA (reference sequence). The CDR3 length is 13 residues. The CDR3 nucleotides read TGCAGTGCTAGGGTCCCGTCATACTACGAGCAGTACTTC. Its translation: CSARVPSYYEQYF.

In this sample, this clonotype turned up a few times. The CDR3 nucleotides read TGTGCCAGCAGTTTTTTGGCCCGCACAGATACGCAGTATTTT. Translating gives CASSFLARTDTQYF. This chain links TRBV12-3 or TRBV12-4 with TRBJ2-3, with D unresolved. V lost 3 bases and J lost 1, with 8 bases in between. CDR3 size: 14 residues.

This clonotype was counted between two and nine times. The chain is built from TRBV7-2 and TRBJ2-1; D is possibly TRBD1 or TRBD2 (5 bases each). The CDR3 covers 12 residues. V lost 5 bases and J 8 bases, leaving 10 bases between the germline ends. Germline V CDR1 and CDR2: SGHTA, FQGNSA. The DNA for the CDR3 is TGTGCCAGCAGCCCTGGGGACCATGAGCAGTTCTTC. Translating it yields CASSPGDHEQFF.

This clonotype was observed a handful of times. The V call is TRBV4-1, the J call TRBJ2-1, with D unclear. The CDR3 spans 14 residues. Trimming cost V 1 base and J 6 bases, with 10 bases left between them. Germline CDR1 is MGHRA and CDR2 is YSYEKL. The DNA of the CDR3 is TGCGCCAGCAGCCAAGTAGGGCGGAGCAATGAGCAGTTCTTC. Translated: CASSQVGRSNEQFF.

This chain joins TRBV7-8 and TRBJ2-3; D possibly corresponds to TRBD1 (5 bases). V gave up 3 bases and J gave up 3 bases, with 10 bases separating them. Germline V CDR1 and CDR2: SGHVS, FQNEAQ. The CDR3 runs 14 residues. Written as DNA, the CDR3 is TGTGCCAGCAGCTTCGAGACAGCTACAGATACGCAGTATTTT. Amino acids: CASSFETATDTQYF.

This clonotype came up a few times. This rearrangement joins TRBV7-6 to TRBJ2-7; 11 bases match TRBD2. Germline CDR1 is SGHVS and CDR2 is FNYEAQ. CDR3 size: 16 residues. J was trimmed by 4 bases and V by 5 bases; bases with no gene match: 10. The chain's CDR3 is CASSRYTSGSWYEQYF. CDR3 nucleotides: TGTGCCAGCAGCCGATATACTAGCGGGAGCTGGTACGAGCAGTACTTC.

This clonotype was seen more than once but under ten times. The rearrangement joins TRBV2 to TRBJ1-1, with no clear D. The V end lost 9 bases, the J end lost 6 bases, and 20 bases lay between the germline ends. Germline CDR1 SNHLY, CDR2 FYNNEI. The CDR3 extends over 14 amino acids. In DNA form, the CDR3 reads TGTGCCAGTCCGGACCGTCGTCTGGAACCTGAAGCTTTCTTT. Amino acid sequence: CASPDRRLEPEAFF.

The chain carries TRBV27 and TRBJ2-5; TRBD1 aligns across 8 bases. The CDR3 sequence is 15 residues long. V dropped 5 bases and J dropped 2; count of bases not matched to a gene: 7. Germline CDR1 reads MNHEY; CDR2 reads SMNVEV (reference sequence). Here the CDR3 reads CASSRQTGAQETQYF. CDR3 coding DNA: TGTGCCAGCAGTCGACAGACAGGGGCTCAAGAGACCCAGTACTTC.

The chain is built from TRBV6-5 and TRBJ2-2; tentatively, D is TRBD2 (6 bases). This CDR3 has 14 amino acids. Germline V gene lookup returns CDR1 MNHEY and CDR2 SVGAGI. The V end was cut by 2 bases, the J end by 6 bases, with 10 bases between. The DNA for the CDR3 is TGTGCCAGCAGTTACGGGGGGTCTGCCGGGGAGCTGTTTTTT. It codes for CASSYGGSAGELFF.

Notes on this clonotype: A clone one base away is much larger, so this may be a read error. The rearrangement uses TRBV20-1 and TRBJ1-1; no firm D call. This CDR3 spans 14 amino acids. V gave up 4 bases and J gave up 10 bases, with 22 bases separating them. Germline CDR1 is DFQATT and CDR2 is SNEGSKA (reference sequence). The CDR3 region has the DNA TGCAGTGCTAAGTCTTTAGCGGGGAACGAGCGAGCTTTCTTT. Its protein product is CSAKSLAGNERAFF.

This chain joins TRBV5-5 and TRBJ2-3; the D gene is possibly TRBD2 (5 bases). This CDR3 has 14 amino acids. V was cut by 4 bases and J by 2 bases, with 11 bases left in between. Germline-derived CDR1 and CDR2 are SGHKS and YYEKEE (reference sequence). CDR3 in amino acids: CASSPEALTDTQYF. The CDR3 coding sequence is TGTGCCAGCAGCCCGGAGGCTCTCACAGATACGCAGTATTTT. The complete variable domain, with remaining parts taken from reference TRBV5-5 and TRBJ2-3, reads DAGVTQSPTHLIKTRGQQVTLRCSPISGHKSVSWYQQVLGQGPQFIFQYYEKEERGRGNFPDRFSARQFPNYSSELNVNALLLGDSALYLCASSPEALTDTQYFGPGTRLTVL.

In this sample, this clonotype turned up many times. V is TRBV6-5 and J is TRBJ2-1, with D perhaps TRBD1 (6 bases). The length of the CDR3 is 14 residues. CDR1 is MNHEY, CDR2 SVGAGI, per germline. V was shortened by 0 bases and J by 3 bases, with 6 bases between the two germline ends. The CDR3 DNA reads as TGTGCCAGCAGTTACTCGGACAGCTACAATGAGCAGTTCTTC. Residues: CASSYSDSYNEQFF.

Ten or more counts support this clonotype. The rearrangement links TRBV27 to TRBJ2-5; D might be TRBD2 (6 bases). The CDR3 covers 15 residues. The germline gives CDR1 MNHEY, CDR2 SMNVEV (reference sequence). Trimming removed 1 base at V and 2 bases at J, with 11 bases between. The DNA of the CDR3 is TGTGCCAGCAGTTTATATCGCGGGAAACAAGAGACCCAGTACTTC. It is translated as CASSLYRGKQETQYF.

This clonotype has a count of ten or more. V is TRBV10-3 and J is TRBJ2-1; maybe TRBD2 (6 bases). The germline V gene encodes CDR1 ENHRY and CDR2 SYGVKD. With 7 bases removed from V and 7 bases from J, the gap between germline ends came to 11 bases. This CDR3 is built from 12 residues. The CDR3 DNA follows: TGTGCCATCAAGGCTGGGACTAATGAGCAGTTCTTC. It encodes CAIKAGTNEQFF.

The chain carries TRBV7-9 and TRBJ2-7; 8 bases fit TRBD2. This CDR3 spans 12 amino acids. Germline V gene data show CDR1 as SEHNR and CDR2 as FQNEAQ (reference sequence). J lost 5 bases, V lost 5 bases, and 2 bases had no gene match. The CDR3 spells CASSVSGNEQYF. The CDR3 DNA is TGTGCCAGCAGCGTTAGCGGGAACGAGCAGTACTTC.

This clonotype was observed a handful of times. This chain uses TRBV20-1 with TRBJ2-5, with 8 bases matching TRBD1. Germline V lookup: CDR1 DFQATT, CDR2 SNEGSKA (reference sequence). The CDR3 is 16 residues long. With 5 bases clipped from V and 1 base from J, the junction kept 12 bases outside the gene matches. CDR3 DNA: TGCAGTGCTTCTGAGACGGACAGGGCCACCCAAGAGACCCAGTACTTC. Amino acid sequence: CSASETDRATQETQYF.

CDR3 sequence: CASSSPGQGQETQYF. The CDR3 nucleotides read TGTGCCAGCAGCTCGCCCGGACAGGGGCAAGAGACCCAGTACTTC. The genes are TRBV7-9 and TRBJ2-5; TRBD1 aligns across 9 bases. There are 15 residues in the CDR3. Germline assignment: CDR1 SEHNR and CDR2 FQNEAQ (reference sequence). V shed 4 bases and J 2 bases; nucleotides not matched to a gene: 5.

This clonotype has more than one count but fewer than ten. DNA for the CDR3: TGCAGCGTTGACGGTGGGTCGGCATCTAGGTACCAAGAGACCCAGTACTTC. It translates to CSVDGGSASRYQETQYF. This rearrangement joins TRBV29-1 to TRBJ2-5; D is unclear. The V end lost 3 bases, the J end lost 0 bases, and 20 bases lay between the germline ends. Germline assignment: CDR1 SQVTM and CDR2 ANQGSEA. CDR3 length: 17 residues. Drawing the rest from reference TRBV29-1 and TRBJ2-5, the complete variable domain is SAVISQKPSRDICQRGTSLTIQCQVDSQVTMMFWYRQQPGQSLTLIATANQGSEATYESGFVIDKFPISRPNLTFSTLTVSNMSPEDSSIYLCSVDGGSASRYQETQYFGPGTRLLVL.

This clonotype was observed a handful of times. The CDR3 coding sequence is TGTGCCAGCGGGGGGTCAGGACAGGGGGCATGGGCCAAAAACATTCAGTACTTC. Translating it yields CASGGSGQGAWAKNIQYF. The rearrangement uses TRBV6-2 or TRBV6-3 and TRBJ2-4; 11 bases are shared with TRBD1. The trim removed 8 bases at V and 1 base at J, leaving 13 bases unmatched. This CDR3 region has 18 residues. Germline CDR1 is MNHEY and CDR2 is SVGEGT.

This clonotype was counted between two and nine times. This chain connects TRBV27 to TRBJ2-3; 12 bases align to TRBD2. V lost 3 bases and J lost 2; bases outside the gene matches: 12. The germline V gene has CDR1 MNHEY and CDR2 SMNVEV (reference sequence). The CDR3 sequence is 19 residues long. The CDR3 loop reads CASSLVRLAGGSPTDTQYF. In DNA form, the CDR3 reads TGTGCCAGCAGTTTGGTGAGGCTAGCGGGAGGGTCCCCCACAGATACGCAGTATTTT.